This TCR beta chain was found in a study of T cells after yellow fever vaccination (dated 2019 in TCRdb). As for the study more broadly: The SMART-Seq v4 Ultra Low Input RNA kit was used to prepare libraries from fractions with low cell numbers. To follow T-cell clones before and after both primary and booster YFV17D yellow fever vaccination, bulk TCR alpha and beta repertoires underwent longitudinal sequencing. The cohort comprised two healthy male donors, one aged 18 to 29 and one aged 30 to 40 years. Blood samples were taken at several timepoints before and after primary and secondary immunization, and bulk PBMC replicates and cell subsets were isolated. General findings and caveats noted by the study authors: Because only two donors were included in the study, the extent to which the findings can be generalized is limited. A small share of clonotypes occurred in both CD4 and CD8 compartments, likely arising from convergent recombination. Compared with the primary T-cell response, the secondary T-cell response was faster but weaker, reaching its peak on day 5 rather than on day 15. Computational filtering was required because FACS-sorted repertoires could contain abundant contaminating clonotypes from the bulk population. After the booster, most of the clones that had expanded following primary vaccination were detected again (almost 98% of CD4 and around 90% of CD8), which suggests that memory was broadly maintained.

TCR cDNA was made using 5'RACE template switching, a step that added a universal primer site and unique molecular identifiers. Priming of cDNA synthesis was performed from both the TCR alpha and TCR beta constant segments. Two PCR steps were used to amplify libraries, with sample barcodes and sequencing adapters being added in the second step. Sequencing of libraries was performed on Illumina HiSeq 2500 (2x100 bp) or NovaSeq (2x150 bp). The study's own analysis went as follows. MIGEC handled demultiplexing of reads and collapsing into UMI consensus sequences, while MiXCR performed V(D)J alignment. Using edgeR on replicate PBMC samples, clonotypes were called vaccine-responding if FDR was below 0.01 and the log2 fold change was above 5 up to day 15. Each bulk clonotype was labeled CD4 or CD8 based on which sequenced repertoire, CD4 or CD8, contained the clonotype at higher abundance. Through fastp at Q25 and MiXCR, TCRdb rebuilt clones from the public reads, retaining in-frame beta chains. Under each unique CDR3 protein, matching rows form one entry showing the most common genes and DNA. These V and J calls rely on TCRdb rather than the paper's analysis. Here the sample has just under 600,000 distinct CDR3 sequences; about 14% occur a single time. About 14% of the sample is taken by the ten largest.

To note about this clonotype: It lacks a known antigen. Base qualities are not provided; no much larger clone lies one nucleotide away.

The label giving this sample's treatment or condition can be read as: live attenuated yellow fever vaccine strain. At each blood-draw timepoint, two biological replicates of bulk PBMCs were obtained. A standard Ficoll-Paque protocol was used to isolate PBMCs from peripheral blood. TriZol was used to extract RNA from bulk PBMCs, CD4 and CD8 fractions, and dextramer-positive and dextramer-negative fractions. The CDR3 runs 15 amino acids, cysteine and phenylalanine included. Of the read, only the CDR3 DNA is kept; its 45 bases are in frame from base 1. CDR1 and CDR2 are read off the germline V gene (reference sequence) as SGHKS and YYEKEE. V is clipped by 6 bases and J by 1 base, and the sequence between their germline boundaries is 16 bases long.

This sequence originates from a man aged 25 to 45 who received the YFV17D yellow fever vaccine. Material: PBMCs, obtained on the day of the yellow fever booster vaccination. The rearrangement combines TRBV5-5 with TRBJ1-1, with the identity of the D gene unclear. The CDR3 protein: CASTLLGSQNTEAFF. The DNA sequence is as follows: TGTGCCAGCACCCTTTTGGGCTCTCAGAACACTGAAGCTTTCTTT. Outside the CDR3, residues come from the reference TRBV5-5 and TRBJ1-1 proteins, so the full variable domain is: DAGVTQSPTHLIKTRGQQVTLRCSPISGHKSVSWYQQVLGQGPQFIFQYYEKEERGRGNFPDRFSARQFPNYSSELNVNALLLGDSALYLCASTLLGSQNTEAFFGQGTRLTVV.